The 11 T cell receptor beta chains in this list originate from one sample, sequenced in a study of blood T cell repertoires in COVID-19. Sequenced by immunoSEQ multiplex PCR; TCRdb stores in-frame clones only, minus some. The sample includes under 200,000 clones, around nine tenths of them seen just once. The specimen was peripheral blood. Receptors were obtained from a young man with active or convalescent COVID-19.

The chain links TRBV2 to TRBJ1-1, with a weak D call TRBD1 (5 bases). The germline V gene has CDR1 SNHLY and CDR2 FYNNEI. V was clipped by 3 bases and J by 3 bases, with 8 bases between them. CDR3 length equals 13 residues. The chain's CDR3 is CASSDIRDTEAFF. The CDR3 DNA reads TGTGCCAGCAGTGACATCAGGGACACTGAAGCTTTCTTT.

J is TRBJ2-3 and V is TRBV9, with D possibly matching TRBD2 (6 bases). The CDR3 is 16 residues long. CDR1 is SGDLS, CDR2 YYNGEE, per germline. The germline V and J ends were trimmed by 3 bases and 2 bases, with 16 bases remaining between them. CDR3 loop: CASSASDSGATDTQYF. The DNA of the CDR3 is TGTGCCAGCAGCGCCTCCGATAGCGGCGCCACAGATACGCAGTATTTT.

The chain joins TRBV2 to TRBJ2-5, with D possibly TRBD1 on 6 matching bases. Trimming removed 5 bases at V and 5 bases at J, with 12 bases between. Germline CDR1 reads SNHLY; CDR2 reads FYNNEI. The length of the CDR3 is 13 residues. For the CDR3, the DNA is TGTGCCAGCAGTACGGGACAAAGGGAGACCCAGTACTTC. It specifies CASSTGQRETQYF.

V gene TRBV2 combines with J gene TRBJ2-3, with TRBD2 matching over 10 bases. The germline gives CDR1 SNHLY, CDR2 FYNNEI. This CDR3 is 15 amino acids long. After removal of 6 bases from V and 2 bases from J, the junction contained 5 bases not matched to a gene. CDR3 loop: CASRATSGVTDTQYF. In DNA, the CDR3 is TGTGCCAGCAGGGCCACTAGCGGGGTCACAGATACGCAGTATTTT.

The V and J genes are TRBV27 and TRBJ1-2, with 8 bases identical to TRBD1. CDR3 length: 15 amino acids. Trimming cost V 5 bases and J 0 bases; bases outside gene matches: 5. Germline V gene lookup returns CDR1 MNHEY and CDR2 SMNVEV (reference sequence). The CDR3 DNA is TGTGCCAGCAGTCCTTGGGACAGGCCTAACTATGGCTACACCTTC. It codes for CASSPWDRPNYGYTF.

This chain uses TRBV25-1 with TRBJ1-6; tentative D call: TRBD1 (5 bases). The CDR3 spans 13 residues. Germline V lookup: CDR1 MGHDK, CDR2 SYGVNS. The V end lost 1 base, the J end lost 10 bases, and 8 bases lay between the germline ends. The CDR3, as DNA: TGTGCCAGCAGTGAATGGGAGGGGTCACCCCTCCACTTT. This translates into CASSEWEGSPLHF.

The chain couples TRBV2 to TRBJ2-3; D is unresolved. Germline V gene sequence: CDR1 SNHLY, CDR2 FYNNEI. Trimming removed 1 base from V and 5 bases from J, with 10 bases in between. The CDR3 covers 14 residues. The CDR3 DNA sequence: TGTGCCAGCAGTGAAGTGTCACGGGTAGATACGCAGTATTTT. Translating it yields CASSEVSRVDTQYF.

V gene TRBV11-2 combines with J gene TRBJ1-1; D is possibly TRBD1 (6 bases). Germline V CDR1 and CDR2: SGHAT, FQNNGV. V lost 1 base and J 4 bases, leaving 10 bases between the germline ends. The CDR3 covers 14 residues. The CDR3 bases are TGTGCCAGCAGCTTAGGGAGGACAGTCACTGAAGCTTTCTTT. Its protein is CASSLGRTVTEAFF. The variable domain in full, with the rest retrieved from reference TRBV11-2 and TRBJ1-1, is EAGVAQSPRYKIIEKRQSVAFWCNPISGHATLYWYQQILGQGPKLLIQFQNNGVVDDSQLPKDRFSAERLKGVDSTLKIQPAKLEDSAVYLCASSLGRTVTEAFFGQGTRLTVV.

This clone came up a few times. V gene TRBV4-2 combines with J gene TRBJ1-2, with D possibly being TRBD1 (6 bases). The CDR3 spans 13 residues. Trimming left V 7 bases short and J 5 bases short, with 14 bases between. Germline V CDR1 and CDR2: LGHNA, YNFKEQ. CDR3 in amino acids: CASTREGGYGYTF. The CDR3 DNA is TGTGCCAGCACCAGGGAGGGGGGGTATGGCTACACCTTC.

CDR3 loop: CATSVAGGDTQYF. In nucleotides, the CDR3 is TGTGCCACCAGTGTAGCGGGAGGAGATACGCAGTATTTT. The chain joins TRBV24-1 to TRBJ2-3; 10 bases agree with TRBD2. The V and J ends lost 5 bases and 5 bases, in that order; junction bases with no gene match: 0. The CDR3 is 13 amino acids. Germline values: CDR1 KGHDR, CDR2 SFDVKD.

This clone was observed a few times. This chain links TRBV3-1 (or the pseudogene TRBV3-2) with TRBJ2-3; 10 bases are a match to TRBD2. Trimming took 0 bases from V and 3 from J; bases not matched to a gene: 9. CDR1 and CDR2 from the germline V gene are LGHDT and YNNKEL (reference sequence). The CDR3 spans 18 residues. The DNA for the CDR3 is TGTGCCAGCAGCCAAGACGGGACTAGCGTATCGCGGACAGATACGCAGTATTTT. Translated: CASSQDGTSVSRTDTQYF.